This TCR beta chain was found in a study of blood T cell repertoires in COVID-19. V was pared by 5 bases and J by 7 bases, with 14 bases of the junction left unmatched. Germline lookup yields CDR1 MNHNY and CDR2 SVGAGI (reference sequence). The CDR3 extends over 17 amino acids. Profiling relied on immunoSEQ multiplex PCR, and the TCRdb table lists in-frame clones only, not all of them. This sample yields over 250,000 clones, of which about 87% are seen a single time; less than 3% belongs to the top ten. The specimen sequenced was PBMCs or T cells enriched from blood (not recorded which). The receptor's source is a woman aged 50 to 60 who had recovered from COVID-19. The gene calls are TRBV6-6 and TRBJ2-2; the match to TRBD2 covers 9 bases. CDR3 sequence (DNA): TGTGCCAGCAGTCCCGGGGGTAGCGGGAGAGAGGGCGGGGAGCTGTTTTTT. This translates into CASSPGGSGREGGELFF.